The 30 T cell receptor beta chains in this list originate from one sample, sequenced in a study of identical twins. TCRdb ran MiXCR on the 5' RACE reads and lists one entry per CDR3 protein. The top ten hold around 3% of the sample, which has a few hundred thousand distinct CDR3 sequences, 20% to 25% seen once. These same records also appear under a second study, on T cells expressing NK-cell markers.

Sequencing used CD4+ T cells sorted from blood. Receptors were obtained from a woman in her late teens or twenties in good health.

This clonotype has a handful of counts. The chain is built from TRBV5-1 and TRBJ2-5; TRBD2 might be the D (5 bases). This CDR3 region has 17 residues. V was clipped by 3 bases and J by 1 base, with 19 bases between them. Germline V lookup: CDR1 SGHRS, CDR2 YFSETQ. CDR3 nucleotides: TGCGCCAGCAGCTCCCCTAGAGGACTTTACTCCCAAGAGACCCAGTACTTC. It codes for CASSSPRGLYSQETQYF.

This clonotype is medium-sized (0.01 to 0.1%) in the sample. V usage is TRBV3-1 and J usage is TRBJ1-1; D gene uncertain. Between the trimmed V and J ends, which lost 7 bases and 6 bases, there was a span of 9 bases. The CDR3 runs to 11 residues. Germline V CDR1 and CDR2: LGHDT, YNNKEL (reference sequence). For the CDR3, the DNA is TGTGCCAGCAAGGGAAGCTCTGAAGCTTTCTTT. Encoded protein: CASKGSSEAFF.

This clonotype was recorded only once. This chain connects TRBV11-3 to TRBJ2-2, with 10 nucleotides matching TRBD2. Germline CDR1 is SGHNT and CDR2 is YENEEA. The CDR3 extends over 17 amino acids. Trimming at V came to 4 bases and at J to 2 bases, leaving 7 bases not matched to a gene. CDR3 residues: CASSYLAGAINTGELFF. The CDR3 region has the DNA TGTGCCAGCAGCTACCTAGCGGGGGCCATAAACACCGGGGAGCTGTTTTTT.

This clonotype came up a few times. The chain has TRBV7-3 and TRBJ2-4, with D possibly TRBD2 on 5 matching bases. V dropped 6 bases and J dropped 1 base, with 16 bases sitting between them. In germline, CDR1 is SGHTA, CDR2 FQGTGA. The CDR3 totals 16 residues. The CDR3 sequence is CASSHMLAGAKNIQYF. The CDR3, as DNA: TGTGCCAGCAGTCATATGCTAGCTGGGGCCAAAAACATTCAGTACTTC.

This clonotype has only one observation. The chain is built from TRBV6-5 and TRBJ2-1, with D possibly being TRBD1 or TRBD2 (6 bases each). Germline V CDR1 and CDR2: MNHEY, SVGAGI. V was cut by 2 bases and J by 4 bases, with 15 bases left in between. The CDR3 is 16 amino acids. The CDR3 loop is CASSYPRGATYNEQFF. CDR3 sequence (DNA): TGTGCCAGCAGTTACCCGAGGGGGGCAACGTACAATGAGCAGTTCTTC.

The V and J genes are TRBV2 and TRBJ2-7, with D unclear. The V gene's germline CDR1 is SNHLY and CDR2 FYNNEI. Trimming cost V 2 bases and J 6 bases, with 11 bases left between them. The CDR3 extends over 13 amino acids. The DNA of the CDR3 is TGTGCCAGCAGTGAAATTGTTAGGGTCGAGCAGTACTTC. It specifies CASSEIVRVEQYF.

This chain links TRBV5-1 with TRBJ2-2, with TRBD1 identical over 12 bases. Losses at the gene ends were 4 bases for V and 7 bases for J; bases not matched to a gene: 11. CDR1 and CDR2 from the germline V gene are SGHRS and YFSETQ. There are 17 residues in the CDR3. The CDR3 protein is CASSARKGQGAVGELFF. In DNA, the CDR3 is TGCGCCAGCAGCGCTCGAAAGGGACAGGGGGCTGTCGGGGAGCTGTTTTTT.

The V call is TRBV10-2, the J call TRBJ2-7, with 9 bases aligning to TRBD2. This CDR3 has 15 amino acids. Germline values: CDR1 WSHSY, CDR2 SAAADI. With V trimmed by 6 bases and J by 1 base, 7 bases remained unmatched. This CDR3 reads CASSHRGLASYEQYF. The CDR3 nucleotides are TGCGCCAGCAGCCACCGGGGACTAGCATCCTACGAGCAGTACTTC.

This clonotype was seen a handful of times. The gene calls are TRBV5-1 and TRBJ2-7; 9 nucleotides match TRBD2. Unmatched junction bases numbered 5, after V lost 2 bases and J lost 2 bases. CDR3 size: 15 residues. The germline V gene has CDR1 SGHRS and CDR2 YFSETQ. CDR3 region: CASSFSGSGAYEQYF. The CDR3 DNA reads TGCGCCAGCAGCTTTAGCGGGAGTGGAGCCTACGAGCAGTACTTC.

J is TRBJ2-5 and V is TRBV6-1; tentative D call: TRBD1 (5 bases). CDR3 length: 15 amino acids. CDR1 MNHNS and CDR2 SASEGT come from the germline V gene. Trimming removed 7 bases at V and 4 bases at J, with 19 bases between. CDR3 nucleotides: TGTGCCAGCATCGGTCACAGGTTGTTTGGAGAGACCCAGTACTTC. Translation gives CASIGHRLFGETQYF.

This clonotype was counted a few times. The chain carries TRBV7-9 and TRBJ2-5; 8 bases map to TRBD1. The CDR3 spans 15 residues. Germline loops: CDR1 SEHNR, CDR2 FQNEAQ (reference sequence). Trimming at V came to 5 bases and at J to 1 base, leaving 6 bases not matched to a gene. CDR3 sequence (DNA): TGTGCCAGCAGCCGTGACAGGGGCGGCCAAGAGACCCAGTACTTC. It translates to CASSRDRGGQETQYF.

The chain recombines TRBV5-1 with TRBJ2-3, with 11 bases aligning to TRBD2. The V segment lost 1 base and the J segment 5 bases; nucleotides outside the gene matches: 3. CDR1 is SGHRS, CDR2 YFSETQ, per germline. This CDR3 comprises 15 residues. The CDR3 sequence is CASSLQLAGVDTQYF. The CDR3 nucleotides are TGCGCCAGCAGCTTGCAACTAGCGGGAGTAGATACGCAGTATTTT. The variable domain in full, with the rest retrieved from reference TRBV5-1 and TRBJ2-3, is KAGVTQTPRYLIKTRGQQVTLSCSPISGHRSVSWYQQTPGQGLQFLFEYFSETQRNKGNFPGRFSGRQFSNSRSEMNVSTLELGDSALYLCASSLQLAGVDTQYFGPGTRLTVL.

The V call is TRBV7-2, the J call TRBJ2-7, with TRBD2 as a possible D gene (6 bases). V lost 5 bases and J lost 3, with 14 bases in between. Germline lookup yields CDR1 SGHTA and CDR2 FQGNSA. This CDR3 has 14 amino acids. CDR3 coding DNA: TGTGCCAGCAGCCCGAGGACTACCATCTACGAGCAGTACTTC. It is translated as CASSPRTTIYEQYF.

J is TRBJ2-1 and V is TRBV20-1, with a weak D call TRBD1 (5 bases). V was clipped by 8 bases and J by 10 bases, with 18 bases between them. Germline V gene lookup returns CDR1 DFQATT and CDR2 SNEGSKA (reference sequence). There are 12 residues in the CDR3. CDR3 loop: CSPGYYDSEQFF. CDR3 in DNA: TGCAGTCCCGGTTACTATGACAGCGAGCAGTTCTTC.

This chain links TRBV23-1 with TRBJ2-6; TRBD1 aligns across 8 bases. Being an ORF, TRBV23-1 has a function that is uncertain. V lost 6 bases and J lost 0; bases outside the gene matches: 10. The CDR3 is made up of 18 amino acids. The CDR3, as DNA: TGCGCCAGCAGCCGGACAGGGTTATCAGTCTCTGGGGCCAACGTCCTGACTTTC. Amino acids: CASSRTGLSVSGANVLTF.

In this sample, this clonotype turned up a few times. The chain carries TRBV20-1 and TRBJ2-7, with a possible D match to TRBD2 (6 bases). Germline CDR1 is DFQATT and CDR2 is SNEGSKA (reference sequence). The V end was cut by 4 bases, the J end by 2 bases, with 15 bases between. This CDR3 comprises 14 residues. The CDR3 sequence is CSATTGEHPYEQYF. The CDR3 coding sequence is TGCAGTGCTACTACGGGAGAACACCCCTACGAGCAGTACTTC.

This chain joins TRBV20-1 and TRBJ2-1; the D is unclear. Germline V CDR1 and CDR2: DFQATT, SNEGSKA (reference sequence). The V and J ends lost 6 bases and 4 bases respectively, with 13 bases between them. This CDR3 comprises 13 residues. The CDR3 region is CSAPAVGYNEQFF. The CDR3 nucleotides are TGCAGTGCCCCGGCGGTAGGGTACAATGAGCAGTTCTTC.

This sequence joins TRBV5-4 and TRBJ2-1; D call uncertain. From germline, CDR1 is SGHNT and CDR2 YYREEE (reference sequence). CDR3 size: 12 residues. V dropped 4 bases and J dropped 9 bases, with 11 bases sitting between them. The CDR3 loop is CASSTNGGEQFF. As DNA, the CDR3 is TGTGCCAGCAGCACGAATGGTGGTGAGCAGTTCTTC.

The rearrangement joins TRBV20-1 to TRBJ2-2; no reliable D call. Deletions cut 5 bases from V and 7 bases from J, with 8 bases between. The CDR3 spans 11 residues. Germline assignment: CDR1 DFQATT and CDR2 SNEGSKA (reference sequence). CDR3: CSAASRGELFF. For the CDR3, the DNA is TGCAGTGCTGCCTCCCGCGGGGAGCTGTTTTTT.

The chain employs TRBV2 and TRBJ2-1, with a tentative D call TRBD1 (5 bases). V was pared by 4 bases and J by 7 bases, with 17 bases between. The germline V gene encodes CDR1 SNHLY and CDR2 FYNNEI. This CDR3 contains 15 residues. The CDR3 region is CASSVGRAASNEQFF. The DNA of the CDR3 is TGTGCCAGCAGTGTAGGCAGGGCCGCTTCTAATGAGCAGTTCTTC.

The CDR3 spells CASSSGQPEYGYTF. The CDR3 DNA reads TGTGCCAGCAGTTCCGGACAACCCGAGTACGGCTACACCTTC. This chain joins TRBV12-3 or TRBV12-4 and TRBJ1-2, with TRBD1 as a possible D gene (5 bases). The V and J ends lost 4 bases and 8 bases respectively, with 17 bases between them. This CDR3 contains 14 residues.

Points on this clonotype: One end of the junction fails to match germline, which may point to a read error. The chain carries TRBV3-1 and TRBJ1-3; no definite D call. This CDR3 has 11 amino acids. The V gene's germline CDR1 is LGHDT and CDR2 YNNKEL (reference sequence). CDR3 region: CASSEENTIYF. The CDR3 DNA follows: TGTGCCAGCAGCGAAGAGAACACCATATATTTT.

The chain recombines TRBV6-2 or TRBV6-3 with TRBJ2-7, with D unclear. The CDR3 is 13 amino acids. Germline CDR1 is MNHEY and CDR2 is SVGEGT. Trimming took 7 bases from V and 1 from J, leaving 11 bases between them. The CDR3 sequence is CASTTPRSYEQYF. The CDR3 nucleotides read TGTGCCAGCACAACTCCTAGATCCTACGAGCAGTACTTC.

The V gene is TRBV18, the J gene TRBJ2-7; weak D call: TRBD1 (6 bases). This CDR3 is 12 amino acids long. Trimming pared 3 bases from V and 6 bases from J, leaving 9 bases between. Germline V gene data show CDR1 as KGHSH and CDR2 as LQKENI. The CDR3 loop is CASSPGHPEQYF. CDR3 DNA: TGTGCCAGCTCACCGGGACATCCCGAGCAGTACTTC.

This clonotype was seen only once. The rearrangement joins TRBV12-3 or TRBV12-4 to TRBJ2-3; no firm D call. V dropped 1 base and J dropped 1 base, with 6 bases sitting between them. The CDR3 extends over 14 amino acids. The CDR3 nucleotides are TGTGCCAGCAGTTTAGGGGTCCGCACAGATACGCAGTATTTT. Translation: CASSLGVRTDTQYF.

This clonotype came up a few times. The chain recombines TRBV27 with TRBJ1-2, with 7 bases lining up with TRBD1. The V segment lost 6 bases and the J segment 8 bases; nucleotides outside the gene matches: 9. The length of the CDR3 is 13 residues. CDR1 is MNHEY and CDR2 is SMNVEV in the germline V gene (reference sequence). The CDR3, as DNA: TGTGCCAGCAGCCCCCGACAGGGAAGAGGCTACACCTTC. It translates to CASSPRQGRGYTF.

The V call is TRBV20-1, the J call TRBJ2-5; 12 nucleotides agree with TRBD2. Germline lookup yields CDR1 DFQATT and CDR2 SNEGSKA (reference sequence). The CDR3 has 13 amino acids. The CDR3 loop is CSQTSGGHETQYF. The CDR3, as DNA: TGCAGCCAGACTAGCGGGGGTCACGAGACCCAGTACTTC.

V gene TRBV7-8 combines with J gene TRBJ2-3; D gene ambiguous. Germline V gene sequence: CDR1 SGHVS, CDR2 FQNEAQ. This CDR3 is 14 amino acids long. Trimming took off 5 bases at V and 5 bases at J, with 14 bases between the two ends. CDR3 region: CASSDLRSKDTQYF. The CDR3 DNA sequence: TGTGCCAGCAGCGACCTCAGGAGTAAAGATACGCAGTATTTT.

This clonotype was observed at least ten times. The chain links TRBV5-1 to TRBJ2-5, with unresolved D. Trimming removed 2 bases at V and 2 bases at J, with 7 bases between. Per the germline V gene, CDR1 is SGHRS and CDR2 is YFSETQ. The CDR3 loop spans 13 amino acids. In DNA, the CDR3 is TGCGCCAGCAGCTTTTCCCTTCAAGAGACCCAGTACTTC. This gives the protein CASSFSLQETQYF.

This clonotype was seen at least ten times. This chain links TRBV12-3 or TRBV12-4 with TRBJ2-1; D is unresolved. The CDR3 is 11 residues long. V was cut by 2 bases and J by 8 bases, with 4 bases left in between. The CDR3 protein is CASSLFDEQFF. DNA of the CDR3: TGTGCCAGCAGTTTATTCGATGAGCAGTTCTTC.